Listed below are T cell receptor beta chains from one sample, sequenced in a study of blood T cell repertoires in COVID-19. TCRdb's table, derived via immunoSEQ multiplex PCR, lists solely in-frame clones and lacks some. Of around 100,000 clones in the sample, 80% to 90% were seen once. Sequenced sample: peripheral blood. Source of these receptors: a man older than 75 with acute or convalescent COVID-19. The CDR3 runs from the conserved cysteine through the conserved F or W. The D gene is left open where the match is weak. Only part of the rows carry a size: once, few, many, or a class if the clone is expanded.

D gene: TRBD2
J gene: TRBJ2-7
clone size: .
V gene: TRBV4-2
CDR3 protein: CASSQDATGLAGGEQYF
CDR3 DNA: TGTGCCAGCAGCCAAGATGCTACGGGACTAGCGGGAGGCGAGCAGTACTTC

D gene: .
J gene: TRBJ1-6
clone size: .
V gene: TRBV7-9
CDR3 protein: CASSLSGAAWSPLHF
CDR3 DNA: TGTGCCAGCAGCTTATCAGGGGCGGCCTGGTCACCCCTCCACTTT

D gene: .
J gene: TRBJ1-2
clone size: .
V gene: TRBV10-1
CDR3 protein: CASSPNRQLNGYTF
CDR3 DNA: TGCGCCAGCAGCCCGAACAGGCAACTAAATGGCTACACCTTC

D gene: .
J gene: TRBJ2-5
clone size: .
V gene: TRBV11-2
CDR3 protein: CASSSRGFEETQYF
CDR3 DNA: TGTGCCAGCAGTTCAAGAGGGTTTGAAGAGACCCAGTACTTC

D gene: .
J gene: TRBJ2-7
clone size: .
V gene: TRBV5-6
CDR3 protein: CASSLRSTGFYEQYF
CDR3 DNA: TGTGCCAGCAGCCTGCGGTCTACAGGGTTCTACGAGCAGTACTTC

D gene: TRBD2
J gene: TRBJ2-3
clone size: once
V gene: TRBV5-6
CDR3 protein: CASSLVGRDPDTQYF
CDR3 DNA: TGTGCCAGCAGCTTGGTCGGGAGGGATCCAGATACGCAGTATTTT

D gene: TRBD1
J gene: TRBJ2-7
clone size: .
V gene: TRBV19
CDR3 protein: CASSRRDRGAEQYF
CDR3 DNA: TGTGCCAGTAGTAGACGGGACAGGGGGGCCGAGCAGTACTTC

D gene: .
J gene: TRBJ1-1
clone size: few
V gene: TRBV5-6
CDR3 protein: CASSGDLGNTEAFF
CDR3 DNA: TGTGCCAGCAGCGGCGACTTAGGGAACACTGAAGCTTTCTTT

D gene: .
J gene: TRBJ2-3
clone size: .
V gene: TRBV6-1
CDR3 protein: CASSEEGLTQYF
CDR3 DNA: TGTGCCAGCAGTGAAGAGGGGCTTACGCAGTATTTT

D gene: .
J gene: TRBJ1-3
clone size: .
V gene: TRBV2
CDR3 protein: CASREDRGNTIYF
CDR3 DNA: TGTGCCAGCAGAGAGGACAGAGGAAACACCATATATTTT

D gene: TRBD2
J gene: TRBJ2-5
clone size: .
V gene: TRBV6-2/TRBV6-3
CDR3 protein: CASSSSGRRETQYF
CDR3 DNA: TGTGCCAGCAGTTCTAGCGGGAGGCGGGAGACCCAGTACTTC

D gene: .
J gene: TRBJ1-5
clone size: .
V gene: TRBV6-1
CDR3 protein: CASSRPQAQPQHF
CDR3 DNA: TGTGCCAGCAGCCGACCGCAGGCGCAGCCCCAGCATTTT

D gene: .
J gene: TRBJ1-4
clone size: .
V gene: TRBV7-9
CDR3 protein: CASSPRQISTNEKLFF
CDR3 DNA: TGTGCCAGCAGCCCAAGACAGATATCAACTAATGAAAAACTGTTTTTT

D gene: TRBD2
J gene: TRBJ2-5
clone size: .
V gene: TRBV5-4
CDR3 protein: CASNLAGGQETQYF
CDR3 DNA: TGTGCCAGCAACCTAGCGGGGGGCCAGGAGACCCAGTACTTC